The clone carrying this TCR beta chain occurred a few times. Its target is unknown. TCRdb reanalysed the 5' RACE reads using MiXCR and keeps one entry per CDR3 protein. This table has some 150,000 distinct CDR3 sequences, about 19% appearing once. The record originates from a study of T-cell memory formation after mild COVID-19. Study summary: The two donors had largely donor-specific TCR clusters.

Study-level points and caveats: A balance of CD4 and CD8 characterized clones contracting day 15 to 85, whereas later expanders leaned CD4+. Those CD4+ clones that contracted were mainly in CM and EM (CD8+ ones in EMRA).

V lost 5 bases to trimming and J lost 1 base, with 14 bases between them. This CDR3 has 15 amino acids. Germline CDR1 is KGHSH and CDR2 is LQKENI. Input material: PBMCs or a T cell subset sorted from them (not recorded which). This receptor was identified in an adult woman who had mild COVID-19 (a few samples of this study predate the infection). Cell type and time point are not known. The chain uses TRBV18 and TRBJ1-1; D is uncertain. As DNA, the CDR3 is TGTGCCAGCTCAGGTTCACGAAGGGAGAACACTGAAGCTTTCTTT. It encodes CASSGSRRENTEAFF.